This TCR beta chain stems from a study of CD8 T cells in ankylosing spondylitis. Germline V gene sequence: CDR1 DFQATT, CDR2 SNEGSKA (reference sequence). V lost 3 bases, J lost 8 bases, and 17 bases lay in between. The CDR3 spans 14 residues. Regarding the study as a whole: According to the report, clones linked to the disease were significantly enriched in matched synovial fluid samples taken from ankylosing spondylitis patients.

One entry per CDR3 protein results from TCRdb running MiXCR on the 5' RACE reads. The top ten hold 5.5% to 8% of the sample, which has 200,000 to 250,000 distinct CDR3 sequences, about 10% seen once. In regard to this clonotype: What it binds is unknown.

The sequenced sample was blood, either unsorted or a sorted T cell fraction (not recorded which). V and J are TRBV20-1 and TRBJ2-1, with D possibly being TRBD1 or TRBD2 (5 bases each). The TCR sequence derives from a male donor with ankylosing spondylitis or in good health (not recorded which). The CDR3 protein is CSARGPHGVYEQFF. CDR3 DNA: TGCAGTGCTAGGGGACCCCACGGCGTCTATGAGCAGTTCTTC.